Below, 14 T cell receptor beta chains from the same sample are listed, as sequenced in a study of healthy donors' naive CD4 and CD8 T cells. A linear amplification protocol produced the TCR libraries from about 510 ng of total RNA. TCRdb reprocessed the reads via MiXCR and lists one record per CDR3 protein. The data contain 200,000 or so distinct CDR3 sequences, 65% to 75% of them seen just once; the ten biggest clones take up roughly 2.4%. Source material: naive CD4+ and CD8+ T cells sorted from blood, pooled from several donors. Receptors were obtained from a pool of human donors in good health; the sample pools cells from several healthy donors.

V is TRBV6-5 and J is TRBJ1-2, with a possible D match to TRBD1 (6 bases). Germline loops: CDR1 MNHEY, CDR2 SVGAGI. The CDR3 length is 13 residues. V lost 2 bases to trimming and J lost 6 bases, with 10 bases between them. This CDR3 reads CASSYRDIDGYTF. The CDR3 DNA reads TGTGCCAGCAGTTACCGGGACATTGATGGCTACACCTTC.

The rearrangement uses TRBV29-1 and TRBJ2-1; possibly TRBD2 for D (6 bases). CDR1 SQVTM and CDR2 ANQGSEA come from the germline V gene. This CDR3 region has 14 residues. Trimming stripped 6 bases from V and 2 bases from J, with 14 bases between. The CDR3 nucleotides read TGCAGCGTCAACCGGGACTCCACCTACAATGAGCAGTTCTTC. Protein: CSVNRDSTYNEQFF.

The chain couples TRBV29-1 to TRBJ1-2; possibly TRBD1 for D (6 bases). The germline V gene encodes CDR1 SQVTM and CDR2 ANQGSEA. The CDR3 sequence is 16 residues long. V was cut by 0 bases and J by 2 bases, with 16 bases left in between. The CDR3 here is CSVEDRNRVENYGYTF. CDR3 DNA sequence: TGCAGCGTTGAAGATAGGAACAGGGTCGAAAACTATGGCTACACCTTC.

CDR3 DNA: TGCAGCGTCGGACTAGCGGAGGGTACGCAGTATTTT. Translation gives CSVGLAEGTQYF. The V call is TRBV29-1, the J call TRBJ2-3; TRBD2 aligns across 10 bases. This CDR3 spans 12 amino acids. The V segment lost 6 bases and the J segment 8 bases; nucleotides outside the gene matches: 5. Germline V gives CDR1 SQVTM, CDR2 ANQGSEA.

The chain uses TRBV29-1 and TRBJ2-1; D possibly matches TRBD1 or TRBD2 (5 bases each). In germline, CDR1 is SQVTM, CDR2 ANQGSEA. The germline V and J ends were trimmed by 3 bases and 8 bases, with 17 bases remaining between them. The CDR3 is 14 amino acids. The CDR3 bases are TGCAGCGTTGAGTTTGAGGGACCCCTTTATGAGCAGTTCTTC. This encodes CSVEFEGPLYEQFF.

This chain links TRBV6-1 with TRBJ1-3; the D is unclear. The CDR3 extends over 16 amino acids. Germline assignment: CDR1 MNHNS and CDR2 SASEGT. Trimming removed 1 base at V and 0 bases at J, with 10 bases between. The CDR3 protein is CASSEVGGGSGNTIYF. In DNA form, the CDR3 reads TGTGCCAGCAGTGAAGTAGGAGGAGGCTCTGGAAACACCATATATTTT.

The chain recombines TRBV11-2 with TRBJ2-1, with 9 bases lining up with TRBD2. The CDR3 covers 13 residues. J was trimmed by 8 bases and V by 7 bases; bases with no gene match: 6. Germline CDR1 SGHAT, CDR2 FQNNGV. CDR3 DNA: TGTGCCAGCACCCTAGCGGGGTCTGATGAGCAGTTCTTC. Its protein product is CASTLAGSDEQFF.

This sequence joins TRBV18 and TRBJ2-7; 7 bases are a match to TRBD1. CDR3 size: 15 residues. The ends lost 3 bases at V and 5 bases at J; junction bases unmatched: 10. Looked up from germline, CDR1 is KGHSH and CDR2 is LQKENI. CDR3 loop: CASSPGQWVSHEQYF. The CDR3 nucleotides read TGTGCCAGCTCACCGGGACAGTGGGTATCCCACGAGCAGTACTTC. Supplemented by reference TRBV18 and TRBJ2-7, the full variable domain reads NAGVMQNPRHLVRRRGQEARLRCSPMKGHSHVYWYRQLPEEGLKFMVYLQKENIIDESGMPKERFSAEFPKEGPSILRIQQVVRGDSAAYFCASSPGQWVSHEQYFGPGTRLTVT.

V and J are TRBV6-5 and TRBJ1-2, with a tentative D call TRBD1 (5 bases). The CDR3 runs 14 residues. The germline V gene encodes CDR1 MNHEY and CDR2 SVGAGI. V lost 5 bases and J 4 bases, leaving 14 bases between the germline ends. The CDR3 coding sequence is TGTGCCAGCAGTCCCCGTGGCAGGGTCTATGGCTACACCTTC. Its translation is CASSPRGRVYGYTF.

In this sample, this clonotype turned up a few times. This chain uses TRBV19 with TRBJ1-2, with TRBD1 as a possible D gene (5 bases). Trimming pared 3 bases from V and 4 bases from J, leaving 9 bases between. The germline gives CDR1 LNHDA, CDR2 SQIVND (reference sequence). CDR3 length: 13 amino acids. Here the CDR3 reads CASSIDSSYGYTF. CDR3 nucleotide sequence: TGTGCCAGTAGTATTGACAGTAGCTATGGCTACACCTTC.

J is TRBJ2-7 and V is TRBV20-1; D is perhaps TRBD2 (6 bases). This CDR3 is 13 amino acids long. V lost 5 bases and J 7 bases, leaving 18 bases between the germline ends. From germline, CDR1 is DFQATT and CDR2 SNEGSKA (reference sequence). The DNA of the CDR3 is TGCAGTGCTTCCCCGGGAGTAAGGGGAGAGCAGTACTTC. Amino acids: CSASPGVRGEQYF.

This clonotype was seen a handful of times. The chain has TRBV6-5 and TRBJ2-5; TRBD1 matches at 8 bases. Unmatched junction bases numbered 6, after V lost 6 bases and J lost 3 bases. This CDR3 contains 14 residues. The germline gives CDR1 MNHEY, CDR2 SVGAGI. DNA for the CDR3: TGTGCCAGCAGCCCAGGGGGCAGGGAAGAGACCCAGTACTTC. It codes for CASSPGGREETQYF.

The V call is TRBV29-1, the J call TRBJ2-1; weak D call: TRBD2 (5 bases). Per germline, CDR1 SQVTM and CDR2 ANQGSEA. CDR3 length: 17 residues. Trimming removed 3 bases from V and 7 bases from J, with 25 bases in between. CDR3 DNA: TGCAGCGTTGACGCTGGAGAGGCTAGCAGGAGTTCGAATGAGCAGTTCTTC. This gives the protein CSVDAGEASRSSNEQFF.

The V gene is TRBV21-1, the J gene TRBJ2-3; the table's D call, TRBD1, was not checked against the DNA. TRBV21-1 is noted as a pseudogene. The CDR3 is 16 amino acids. The CDR3 protein is CASSKTTGNSTDTQYF. In nucleotides, the CDR3 is TGTGCCAGCAGCAAGACGACAGGGAATAGCACAGATACGCAGTATTTT.